These 16 T cell receptor beta chains share one sample of origin, sequenced in a study of T cell repertoires in cytomegalovirus infection. For these receptors, no antigen is known. In TCRdb, the reads were re-called with MiXCR into one record per CDR3 protein. Counted here are approximately 71,000 distinct CDR3 sequences, roughly 20% occurring once; the ten biggest clones make up about 63%. The source was CD8+ T cells from cultured PBMCs, collected from culture after CMV antigen stimulation. These receptor sequences come from a human donor in good health (CMV status not recorded). Some clones in this sample may be carry-over from other donors' samples.

This sequence joins TRBV7-9 and TRBJ1-6; 8 nucleotides agree with TRBD1. Unmatched junction bases numbered 7, after V lost 5 bases and J lost 7 bases. Per germline, CDR1 SEHNR and CDR2 FQNEAQ (reference sequence). The CDR3 extends over 15 amino acids. The CDR3 is CASSPGQGTNSPLHF. In DNA, the CDR3 is TGTGCCAGCAGCCCCGGACAGGGAACGAATTCACCCCTCCACTTT.

The V call is TRBV7-2, the J call TRBJ1-2, with a possible D match to TRBD1 (5 bases). V was pared by 6 bases and J by 8 bases, with 19 bases between. This CDR3 has 14 amino acids. Looked up from germline, CDR1 is SGHTA and CDR2 is FQGNSA. The CDR3, as DNA: TGTGCCAGCAGGCTGCAGGGTCGGGGAAGGGGCTACACCTTC. This gives the protein CASRLQGRGRGYTF.

The CDR3 sequence is CASSEAESDGSGNTIYF. In nucleotides, the CDR3 is TGTGCCAGCAGTGAAGCGGAGAGTGACGGATCTGGAAACACCATATATTTT. The rearrangement links TRBV6-1 to TRBJ1-3; D unresolved. The germline V gene has CDR1 MNHNS and CDR2 SASEGT. The length of the CDR3 is 17 residues. V lost 0 bases, J lost 1 base, and 13 bases lay in between.

This clonotype came up a few times. The rearrangement joins TRBV4-3 to TRBJ1-4, with TRBD1 matching over 7 bases. From germline, CDR1 is LGHNA and CDR2 YSLEER. V shed 0 bases and J 7 bases; nucleotides not matched to a gene: 5. The CDR3 runs 15 residues. Here the CDR3 reads CASSQEAGGREKLFF. For the CDR3, the DNA is TGCGCCAGCAGCCAAGAGGCAGGGGGACGTGAAAAACTGTTTTTT.

This clonotype was seen a few times. An end of the junction differs from the germline gene, which may be a read error. The chain carries TRBV12-3 or TRBV12-4 and TRBJ2-7, with 11 bases fitting TRBD2. This CDR3 has 14 residues. The CDR3 spells CASSVAGGLYEQYF. The CDR3 bases are TGTGCCAGCAGTGTAGCGGGGGGGCTCTACGAGCAGTACTTC.

This sequence joins TRBV4-1 and TRBJ2-7, with 11 bases that match TRBD2. Germline CDR1 MGHRA, CDR2 YSYEKL. The CDR3 is 17 residues long. Trimming took 0 bases from V and 2 from J; bases not matched to a gene: 6. Here the CDR3 DNA reads TGCGCCAGCAGCCAAGAAGGAAGACTAGCGGGGCCCTACGAGCAGTACTTC. Translating gives CASSQEGRLAGPYEQYF.

The V and J genes are TRBV20-1 and TRBJ1-2; no firm D call. Germline V gene sequence: CDR1 DFQATT, CDR2 SNEGSKA (reference sequence). Trimming removed 6 bases from V and 6 bases from J, with 20 bases in between. The CDR3 runs to 14 residues. The CDR3 region is CSAIDGNHSDGYTF. In nucleotides, the CDR3 is TGCAGTGCCATTGACGGGAATCATTCGGATGGCTACACCTTC.

This clonotype was counted between two and nine times. The gene calls are TRBV20-1 and TRBJ1-1; the D is unclear. From germline, CDR1 is DFQATT and CDR2 SNEGSKA (reference sequence). The CDR3 contains 15 residues. Trimming stripped 4 bases from V and 4 bases from J, with 19 bases between. In DNA form, the CDR3 reads TGCAGTGCTAAAGGGATCGGGGTCGAAATCACTGAAGCTTTCTTT. This sequence encodes CSAKGIGVEITEAFF.

The J gene is TRBJ2-2, the V gene TRBV6-6, with TRBD2 identical over 7 bases. The CDR3 consists of 15 residues. V shed 11 bases, J shed 5 bases, and the junction held 14 bases outside the gene matches. Germline V lookup: CDR1 MNHNY, CDR2 SVGAGI (reference sequence). This chain's CDR3 is CAGMGGGYGTGELFF. The CDR3, as DNA: TGTGCCGGGATGGGGGGGGGGTACGGGACCGGGGAGCTGTTTTTT.

This clonotype has ten or more counts. This CDR3 reads CASSALQRNNEKLFF. In DNA, the CDR3 is TGTGCCAGCAGTGCCCTACAGAGAAATAATGAAAAACTGTTTTTT. The V and J genes are TRBV27 and TRBJ1-4; D unclear. The V end lost 5 bases, the J end lost 4 bases, and 14 bases lay between the germline ends. Germline CDR1 is MNHEY and CDR2 is SMNVEV (reference sequence). There are 15 residues in the CDR3.

This clonotype showed up just a few times. The chain has TRBV7-8 and TRBJ2-7, with TRBD2 matching over 7 bases. Germline CDR1 SGHVS, CDR2 FQNEAQ. Trimming removed 3 bases from V and 4 bases from J; junction bases left unmatched: 9. The CDR3 extends over 15 amino acids. CDR3 sequence: CASSFFGGTGYEQYF. Written as DNA, the CDR3 is TGTGCCAGCAGCTTTTTCGGGGGGACGGGTTACGAGCAGTACTTC. Based on the CDR3 plus reference TRBV7-8 and TRBJ2-7, the full variable domain is GAGVSQSPRYKVAKRGQDVALRCDPISGHVSLFWYQQALGQGPEFLTYFQNEAQLDKSGLPSDRFFAERPEGSVSTLKIQRTQQEDSAVYLCASSFFGGTGYEQYFGPGTRLTVT.

V and J are TRBV7-2 and TRBJ2-1; D is possibly TRBD1 or TRBD2 (6 bases each). The V and J ends lost 1 base and 16 bases respectively, with 14 bases between them. Germline V CDR1 and CDR2: SGHTA, FQGNSA. CDR3 length: 12 amino acids. The CDR3, as DNA: TGTGCCAGCAGCTTAGGTGGGGGGCCAAGTTTCTTC. This translates into CASSLGGGPSFF.

This clonotype came up a few times. This chain joins TRBV7-8 and TRBJ2-1; D not resolved. Trimming pared 8 bases from V and 8 bases from J, leaving 16 bases between. From germline, CDR1 is SGHVS and CDR2 FQNEAQ. This CDR3 has 13 amino acids. The CDR3 loop is CASSPDRLYEQFF. The CDR3 DNA sequence: TGTGCCAGCTCCCCGGATAGGCTCTATGAGCAGTTCTTC.

This rearrangement joins TRBV12-3 or TRBV12-4 to TRBJ1-1, with D perhaps matching TRBD1 (6 bases). The CDR3 consists of 14 residues. Trimming removed 6 bases from V and 4 bases from J, with 15 bases in between. CDR3 nucleotide sequence: TGTGCCAGCAGGCCCAAGGGGGGAATCACTGAAGCTTTCTTT. Translation gives CASRPKGGITEAFF.

This clonotype was seen more than once but under ten times. The chain combines TRBV6-5 with TRBJ1-2; 10 bases fit TRBD1. Germline-derived CDR1 and CDR2 are MNHEY and SVGAGI. V lost 4 bases to trimming and J lost 4 bases; unmatched junction nucleotides: 9. CDR3 size: 16 residues. The CDR3 loop reads CASSSLTGQGTYGYTF. DNA for the CDR3: TGTGCCAGCAGTTCCTTAACGGGACAGGGGACCTATGGCTACACCTTC.

The chain links TRBV12-3 or TRBV12-4 to TRBJ2-3; 9 nucleotides line up with TRBD1. The CDR3 is 16 amino acids. The CDR3 loop reads CALMGGGQGSTDTQYF. The CDR3, as DNA: TGTGCTCTAATGGGGGGTGGACAGGGGAGCACAGATACGCAGTATTTT.